This T cell receptor beta chain is drawn from a study of blood T cell repertoires in COVID-19. Whole-study context: Sources were T cells, B-cell-depleted T cells, or PBMCs; the material itself was cDNA or gDNA.

Study processing details: Estimated nucleated cell counts came from reference gene primer amplification. Profiled with immunoSEQ multiplex PCR; TCRdb holds only in-frame clones, not every one. From that table come the V and J calls and clone size; the DNA was used to work out D and trimming. The sample carries 650,000 to 800,000 clones, about 87% recorded once. The CDR3 spans 14 residues. J lost 12 bases, V lost 3 bases, and 12 bases had no gene match. Germline CDR1 SGHKS, CDR2 YYEKEE (reference sequence). What was sequenced was peripheral blood. This sequence joins TRBV5-5 and TRBJ1-2, with 9 bases fitting TRBD1. The sequence was collected from a young woman with acute or convalescent COVID-19. The CDR3 sequence is CASSSPRDRVFNTF. The CDR3 DNA reads TGTGCCAGCAGCTCCCCCCGGGACAGGGTTTTTAACACCTTC.